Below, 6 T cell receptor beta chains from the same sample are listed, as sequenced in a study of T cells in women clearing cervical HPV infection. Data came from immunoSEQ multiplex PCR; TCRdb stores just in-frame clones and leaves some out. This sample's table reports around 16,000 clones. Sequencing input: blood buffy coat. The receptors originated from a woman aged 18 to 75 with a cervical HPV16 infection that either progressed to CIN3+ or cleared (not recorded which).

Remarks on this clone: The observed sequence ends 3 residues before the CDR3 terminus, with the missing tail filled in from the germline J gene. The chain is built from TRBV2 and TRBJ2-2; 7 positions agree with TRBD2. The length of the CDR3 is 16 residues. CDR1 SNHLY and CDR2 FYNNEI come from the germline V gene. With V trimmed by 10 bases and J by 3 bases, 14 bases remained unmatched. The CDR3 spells CAIRPRRGGYTGELFF. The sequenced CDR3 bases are TGTGCCATCCGACCGAGGAGGGGAGGGTACACCGGGGAG.

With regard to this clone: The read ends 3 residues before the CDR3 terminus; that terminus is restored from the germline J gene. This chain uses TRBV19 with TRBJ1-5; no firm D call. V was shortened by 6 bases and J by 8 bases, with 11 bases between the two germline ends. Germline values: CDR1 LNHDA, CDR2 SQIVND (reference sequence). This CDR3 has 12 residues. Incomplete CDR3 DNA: TGTGCCAGTAGCGCGAGTCCGGAGCCC. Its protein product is CASSASPEP. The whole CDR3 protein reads CASSASPEPQHF.

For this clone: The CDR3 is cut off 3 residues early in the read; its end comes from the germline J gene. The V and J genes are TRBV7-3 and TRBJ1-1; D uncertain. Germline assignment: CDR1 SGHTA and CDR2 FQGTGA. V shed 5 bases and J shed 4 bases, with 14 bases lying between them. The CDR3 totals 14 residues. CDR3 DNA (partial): TGTGCCAGCAGCCCATCCGACATTTCCACTGAA. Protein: CASSPSDISTE. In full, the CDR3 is CASSPSDISTEAFF. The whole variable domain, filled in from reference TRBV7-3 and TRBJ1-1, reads GAGVSQTPSNKVTEKGKYVELRCDPISGHTALYWYRQSLGQGPEFLIYFQGTGAADDSGLPNDRFFAVRPEGSVSTLKIQRTERGDSAVYLCASSPSDISTEAFFGQGTRLTVV.

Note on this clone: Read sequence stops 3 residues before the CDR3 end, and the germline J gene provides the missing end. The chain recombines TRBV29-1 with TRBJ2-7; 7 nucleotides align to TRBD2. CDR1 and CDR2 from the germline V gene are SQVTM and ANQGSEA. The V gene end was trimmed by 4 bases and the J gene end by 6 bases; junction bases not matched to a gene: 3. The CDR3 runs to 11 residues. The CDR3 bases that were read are TGCAGCGTTGGGGGGGGAGGCGAG. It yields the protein CSVGGGGE. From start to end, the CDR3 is CSVGGGGEQYF.

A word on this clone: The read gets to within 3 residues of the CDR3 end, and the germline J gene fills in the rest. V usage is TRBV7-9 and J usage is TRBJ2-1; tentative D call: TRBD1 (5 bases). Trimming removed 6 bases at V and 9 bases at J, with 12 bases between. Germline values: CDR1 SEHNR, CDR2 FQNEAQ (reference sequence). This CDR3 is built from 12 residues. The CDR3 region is CASRPQGIEQFF. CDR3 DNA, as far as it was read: TGTGCCAGCAGACCCCAGGGAATTGAG.

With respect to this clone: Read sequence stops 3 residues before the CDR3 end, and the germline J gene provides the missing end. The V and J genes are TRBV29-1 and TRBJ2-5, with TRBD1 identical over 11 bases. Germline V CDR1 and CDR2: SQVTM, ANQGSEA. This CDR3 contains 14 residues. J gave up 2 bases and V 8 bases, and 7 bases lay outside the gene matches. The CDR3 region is CSLRGDRGQETQYF. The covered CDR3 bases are TGCAGCCTCCGGGGGGACAGGGGGCAAGAGACC.